The 21 T cell receptor beta chains presented below share a single source sample, sequenced in a study of OX40 agonist ivuxolimab in advanced cancers. Clones were sequenced by immunoSEQ multiplex PCR, and TCRdb holds only the in-frame ones, with some missing. This sample has 90,000 to 100,000 clones; approximately 86% occur once, and the top ten carry 0.75% to 0.95%. Sample: CD4+ or CD8+ T cells sorted from blood, taken in a trial of the OX40 agonist ivuxolimab. The origin of the receptors is an adult with an advanced solid tumor such as melanoma, head and neck, liver or kidney cancer.

This clone was seen more than once but under ten times. The chain employs TRBV28 and TRBJ1-2; 7 positions match TRBD1. The germline gives CDR1 MDHEN, CDR2 SYDVKM. The J segment lost 10 bases and the V segment lost 6 bases, leaving 11 bases of the junction unmatched. This CDR3 region has 13 residues. This CDR3 is CASSPGQGDVYTF. The CDR3, as DNA: TGTGCCAGCAGCCCCGGGCAGGGGGATGTCTACACCTTC.

This chain uses TRBV19 with TRBJ2-2; 11 positions match TRBD1. This CDR3 has 15 amino acids. The V gene end was trimmed by 4 bases and the J gene end by 6 bases; junction bases not matched to a gene: 4. Germline V CDR1 and CDR2: LNHDA, SQIVND (reference sequence). The CDR3: CASSTGQGAPGELFF. The CDR3 DNA sequence: TGTGCCAGTAGTACCGGACAGGGGGCTCCCGGGGAGCTGTTTTTT.

The chain combines TRBV29-1 with TRBJ2-1; a weak D match, TRBD2 (5 bases). CDR3 size: 15 residues. Germline CDR1 reads SQVTM; CDR2 reads ANQGSEA. V was shortened by 0 bases and J by 5 bases, with 14 bases between the two germline ends. The CDR3 loop is CSVEEVNGVNNEQFF. CDR3 sequence (DNA): TGCAGCGTTGAAGAAGTAAACGGGGTGAACAATGAGCAGTTCTTC.

J is TRBJ2-5 and V is TRBV27; 10 bases fit TRBD1. CDR1 is MNHEY, CDR2 SMNVEV, per germline (reference sequence). V shed 1 base, J shed 5 bases, and the junction held 4 bases outside the gene matches. The CDR3 sequence is 15 residues long. The CDR3 loop is CASSLWGTGEETQYF. The CDR3 nucleotides are TGTGCCAGCAGTTTATGGGGGACAGGGGAGGAGACCCAGTACTTC.

The V and J genes are TRBV5-1 and TRBJ1-2; no reliable D call. CDR3 length: 15 amino acids. V dropped 0 bases and J dropped 4 bases, with 13 bases sitting between them. CDR1 and CDR2 from the germline V gene are SGHRS and YFSETQ. The CDR3: CASSLDWVSAYGYTF. The CDR3, as DNA: TGCGCCAGCAGCTTGGATTGGGTATCCGCCTATGGCTACACCTTC.

The chain is built from TRBV6-1 and TRBJ1-3; tentative D call: TRBD1 (6 bases). In germline, CDR1 is MNHNS, CDR2 SASEGT. The CDR3 spans 13 residues. Deletions cut 6 bases from V and 4 bases from J, with 10 bases between. CDR3 sequence reads: CASRDRPGNTIYF. The CDR3 DNA sequence: TGTGCCAGCAGGGACAGACCCGGAAACACCATATATTTT.

The gene calls are TRBV7-2 and TRBJ2-5; 7 bases are shared with TRBD2. Per the germline V gene, CDR1 is SGHTA and CDR2 is FQGNSA. The trim removed 5 bases at V and 5 bases at J, leaving 8 bases unmatched. This CDR3 is built from 14 residues. The CDR3 sequence is CASSPLGGGETQYF. The DNA for the CDR3 is TGTGCCAGCAGCCCCCTCGGGGGAGGGGAGACCCAGTACTTC.

The CDR3 spells CASSLNGREGTGELFF. CDR3 nucleotide sequence: TGTGCCAGCAGCTTAAACGGGCGGGAGGGTACCGGGGAGCTGTTTTTT. This chain joins TRBV11-2 and TRBJ2-2; 9 bases fit TRBD2. The CDR3 has 16 residues. Germline V lookup: CDR1 SGHAT, CDR2 FQNNGV. After removal of 2 bases from V and 5 bases from J, the junction contained 6 bases not matched to a gene.

The CDR3 nucleotides read TGTGCCAGCAGCCCCGTGGAAGATTATGGCTACACCTTC. Its translation: CASSPVEDYGYTF. J is TRBJ1-2 and V is TRBV7-3; D remains unclear. This CDR3 has 13 residues. The ends were cut back, 5 bases at V and 5 bases at J, with 12 bases in the middle. Germline lookup yields CDR1 SGHTA and CDR2 FQGTGA.

This chain links TRBV11-2 with TRBJ1-6; unclear D gene. The germline V gene encodes CDR1 SGHAT and CDR2 FQNNGV. This CDR3 region has 16 residues. V lost 0 bases, J lost 0 bases, and 6 bases lay in between. The CDR3 DNA is TGTGCCAGCAGCTTAGACGGGAGCTCCTATAATTCACCCCTCCACTTT. Translated, it gives CASSLDGSSYNSPLHF.

The chain carries TRBV7-7 and TRBJ2-1; no firm D call. Per germline, CDR1 SSHAT and CDR2 FNYEAQ (reference sequence). The CDR3 loop spans 15 amino acids. V dropped 4 bases and J dropped 7 bases, with 17 bases sitting between them. This CDR3 reads CASSSLPSGPNEQFF. CDR3 DNA sequence: TGTGCCAGCAGCTCCCTCCCTTCTGGGCCAAATGAGCAGTTCTTC.

This chain uses TRBV5-6 with TRBJ2-3; 9 bases line up with TRBD2. In germline, CDR1 is SGHDT, CDR2 YYEEEE. The length of the CDR3 is 18 residues. J gave up 1 base and V 1 base, and 10 bases lay outside the gene matches. CDR3 in DNA: TGTGCCAGCAGCTTGATGGGACTAGCTTTATCTCGCACAGATACGCAGTATTTT. Amino acids: CASSLMGLALSRTDTQYF.

The rearrangement uses TRBV11-1 and TRBJ2-6; maybe TRBD2 (5 bases). The CDR3 length is 15 residues. The germline V gene has CDR1 SGHAT and CDR2 FQDESV (reference sequence). V dropped 7 bases and J dropped 2 bases, with 12 bases sitting between them. CDR3 protein: CASTLTGTGANVLTF. The CDR3 bases are TGTGCCAGCACTCTTACCGGGACTGGGGCCAACGTCCTGACTTTC.

V is TRBV18 and J is TRBJ1-2, with D uncertain. V was shortened by 5 bases and J by 2 bases, with 6 bases between the two germline ends. CDR3 length: 12 residues. Germline V CDR1 and CDR2: KGHSH, LQKENI. As DNA, the CDR3 is TGTGCCAGCTCAAGTCAGAACTATGGCTACACCTTC. Its protein product is CASSSQNYGYTF.

The chain employs TRBV6-6 and TRBJ2-1; 10 bases line up with TRBD2. Germline V lookup: CDR1 MNHNY, CDR2 SVGAGI (reference sequence). Trimming removed 5 bases from V and 0 bases from J; junction bases left unmatched: 4. The CDR3 is 16 residues long. This CDR3 is CASSRLAGGSYNEQFF. The CDR3, as DNA: TGTGCCAGCAGTCGACTAGCGGGTGGCTCCTACAATGAGCAGTTCTTC.

The chain couples TRBV29-1 to TRBJ1-1, with D perhaps matching TRBD1 (5 bases). Germline CDR1 and CDR2: SQVTM and ANQGSEA. The CDR3 sequence is 11 residues long. The V end lost 5 bases, the J end lost 6 bases, and 10 bases lay between the germline ends. Here the CDR3 DNA reads TGCAGCGTTAATGCAGGGCCTGAAGCTTTCTTT. Amino acids: CSVNAGPEAFF.

The chain joins TRBV30 to TRBJ1-2, with D maybe TRBD1 (5 bases). Germline loops: CDR1 GTSNPN, CDR2 SVGIG (reference sequence). V lost 3 bases, J lost 3 bases, and 17 bases lay in between. There are 15 residues in the CDR3. The CDR3 DNA follows: TGTGCCTGGAGGTCTGCGGAGGGGTCGGACTATGGCTACACCTTC. It is translated as CAWRSAEGSDYGYTF.

The chain has TRBV7-9 and TRBJ2-5, with 7 bases aligning to TRBD1. Unmatched junction bases numbered 9, after V lost 5 bases and J lost 0 bases. Germline V gene sequence: CDR1 SEHNR, CDR2 FQNEAQ (reference sequence). This CDR3 has 16 amino acids. The CDR3 sequence: CASSERTGAYQETQYF. The CDR3 DNA follows: TGTGCCAGCAGCGAACGGACAGGTGCCTACCAAGAGACCCAGTACTTC.

This chain joins TRBV19 and TRBJ2-7, with TRBD1 matching over 8 bases. The germline CDR1 and CDR2 sequences are LNHDA and SQIVND (reference sequence). The CDR3 totals 14 residues. V lost 4 bases and J lost 3; bases outside the gene matches: 5. The CDR3 is CASSRGTGHYEQYF. CDR3 DNA: TGTGCCAGTAGTAGGGGGACAGGACACTACGAGCAGTACTTC.

Remarks on this clone: The junction differs from germline at one of its ends, possibly a read error. V gene TRBV10-3 combines with J gene TRBJ1-1; 7 nucleotides agree with TRBD1. Looked up from germline, CDR1 is ENHRY and CDR2 is SYGVKD. The CDR3 covers 12 residues. CDR3 protein: CAISEQDRTPHF. The CDR3 nucleotides are TGTGCCATCAGTGAACAGGACAGGACACCTCACTTT.

The chain recombines TRBV6-5 with TRBJ1-4, with D hard to call. Germline CDR1 and CDR2: MNHEY and SVGAGI. The CDR3 totals 14 residues. Trimming cost V 6 bases and J 3 bases, with 11 bases left between them. The CDR3 loop is CASRESVANEKLFF. The CDR3 bases are TGTGCCAGCAGGGAATCAGTAGCTAATGAAAAACTGTTTTTT.